What follows is one T cell receptor beta chain and its context. Its target is unknown. Each multiple sclerosis control was a treatment-naive patient with relapsing-remitting disease that was either stable or active. The CD8+ and CD4+ T cells were isolated magnetically using a negative isolation approach, whereas the TEMRA cells were enriched by FACS. The sample is drawn from a study of CD8 T cells in Susac syndrome. Whole-study results and caveats: It was acknowledged in the study that its TCR sequencing and HLA analysis involved a relatively small number of individuals.

CDR1 and CDR2 from the germline V gene are MNHEY and SMNVEV (reference sequence). V lost 6 bases and J 0 bases, leaving 14 bases between the germline ends. The CDR3 is 15 amino acids. Random hexamers were used to reverse transcribe an amount of roughly 0.5 to 1 ug RNA. Amplification of TCR beta CDR3 was carried out by immunoSEQ multiplex PCR, which covered 54 Vbeta and 13 Jbeta segments. MiXCR was run by TCRdb on the immunoSEQ multiplex PCR reads, yielding one entry per CDR3 protein. The table lists 150,000 to 200,000 distinct CDR3 sequences, roughly 95% of them singletons. This TCR came from a human donor with multiple sclerosis. The sequencing input was CD4+ T cells from PBMCs. The V and J genes are TRBV27 and TRBJ1-2; D may be TRBD1 (6 bases). The CDR3 reads CASRPTGPSNYGYTF. In DNA form, the CDR3 reads TGTGCCAGCAGACCGACAGGTCCCTCTAACTATGGCTACACCTTC.